The 10 T cell receptor beta chains in this list originate from one sample, sequenced in a study of shared clonotypes between healthy human individuals. Generated by immunoSEQ multiplex PCR, the TCRdb table keeps only in-frame clones and is missing some. The data show about 700,000 clones, around 92% seen once. The naive CD8 population came from CD45RO-negative cells selected for CCR7, without terminally differentiated effector memory CD45RA+ cells. Specimen: naive CD8+ T cells sorted from blood. The origin of the receptors is a man under 40 in good health.

The V and J genes are TRBV4-1 and TRBJ2-3, with D possibly being TRBD2 (5 bases). V was cut by 0 bases and J by 5 bases, with 6 bases left in between. This CDR3 region has 13 residues. The V gene's germline CDR1 is MGHRA and CDR2 YSYEKL. The CDR3 DNA reads TGCGCCAGCAGCCAAGATGGGAGAGATACGCAGTATTTT. Amino acid sequence: CASSQDGRDTQYF.

The J gene is TRBJ1-2, the V gene TRBV18; TRBD1 matches 7 bases. There are 15 residues in the CDR3. V was clipped by 3 bases and J by 4 bases; unmatched bases: 8. In germline, CDR1 is KGHSH, CDR2 LQKENI. The DNA for the CDR3 is TGTGCCAGCTCACCGTATAACAGGGGCATCTATGGCTACACCTTC. Translating gives CASSPYNRGIYGYTF.

V is TRBV4-3 and J is TRBJ2-7, with a weak D call TRBD2 (5 bases). This CDR3 contains 13 residues. The V end was cut by 0 bases, the J end by 6 bases, with 9 bases between. Germline CDR1 and CDR2: LGHNA and YSLEER. CDR3 coding DNA: TGCGCCAGCAGCCAAGAGCGAGGGTCCGAGCAGTACTTC. Translated: CASSQERGSEQYF.

This chain joins TRBV13 and TRBJ2-7; tentatively, D is TRBD2 (5 bases). This CDR3 has 13 residues. The ends were cut back, 5 bases at V and 3 bases at J, with 11 bases in the middle. Per the germline V gene, CDR1 is PRHDT and CDR2 is FYEKMQ (reference sequence). For the CDR3, the DNA is TGTGCCAGCAGCACGGCGGGCGACTACGAGCAGTACTTC. Translating gives CASSTAGDYEQYF. The whole variable domain, remainder taken from reference TRBV13 and TRBJ2-7, is AAGVIQSPRHLIKEKRETATLKCYPIPRHDTVYWYQQGPGQDPQFLISFYEKMQSDKGSIPDRFSAQQFSDYHSELNMSSLELGDSALYFCASSTAGDYEQYFGPGTRLTVT.

This chain joins TRBV27 and TRBJ2-2, with TRBD2 matching over 11 bases. J lost 4 bases, V lost 6 bases, and 4 bases had no gene match. Germline-derived CDR1 and CDR2 are MNHEY and SMNVEV (reference sequence). This CDR3 spans 15 amino acids. CDR3: CASRNSGRATGELFF. For the CDR3, the DNA is TGTGCCAGCAGAAATAGCGGGAGGGCCACCGGGGAGCTGTTTTTT.

This sequence joins TRBV9 and TRBJ2-7; TRBD2 aligns across 7 bases. The length of the CDR3 is 15 residues. Germline lookup yields CDR1 SGDLS and CDR2 YYNGEE. Trimming removed 0 bases from V and 3 bases from J; junction bases left unmatched: 6. For the CDR3, the DNA is TGTGCCAGCAGCGTAGCGGGCGGGAGTTTCTACGAGCAGTACTTC. Protein sequence: CASSVAGGSFYEQYF.

This clone was found once. V gene TRBV5-5 combines with J gene TRBJ1-2; D call uncertain. Germline V gene data show CDR1 as SGHKS and CDR2 as YYEKEE (reference sequence). The CDR3 totals 13 residues. The V and J ends lost 4 bases and 2 bases respectively, with 9 bases between them. The CDR3 coding sequence is TGTGCCAGCAGCCCCGACCTCAACTATGGCTACACCTTC. It is translated as CASSPDLNYGYTF.

This chain links TRBV29-1 with TRBJ2-5; 7 nucleotides align to TRBD1. Germline CDR1 is SQVTM and CDR2 is ANQGSEA. After removal of 8 bases from V and 4 bases from J, the junction contained 13 bases not matched to a gene. The length of the CDR3 is 14 residues. The CDR3 region is CSSRDSGVRETQYF. The CDR3 nucleotides are TGCAGCTCGAGGGACAGTGGAGTACGAGAGACCCAGTACTTC.

Remarks on this clone: Within the sample, other DNA sequences also encode this same CDR3. The chain links TRBV27 to TRBJ2-7; a possible D gene is TRBD1 (5 bases). Germline V gene lookup returns CDR1 MNHEY and CDR2 SMNVEV (reference sequence). Trimming left V 2 bases short and J 0 bases short, with 11 bases between. CDR3 length: 15 amino acids. This chain's CDR3 is CASSLNRGNSYEQYF. In nucleotides, the CDR3 is TGTGCCAGCAGTTTAAATAGGGGCAACTCCTACGAGCAGTACTTC.

V is TRBV29-1 and J is TRBJ2-7, with 10 bases that match TRBD1. V shed 4 bases and J 7 bases; nucleotides not matched to a gene: 7. This CDR3 comprises 13 residues. From germline, CDR1 is SQVTM and CDR2 ANQGSEA. The CDR3 nucleotides are TGCAGCGTTGTAGGGGACAGGGGAGATGAGCAGTACTTC. Translating gives CSVVGDRGDEQYF.